What follows are 29 T cell receptor beta chains derived from one specimen sequenced in a study of blood T cell repertoires in COVID-19. The assay was immunoSEQ multiplex PCR, and TCRdb's table has in-frame clones only and misses some. Of more than 85,000 clones detected, approximately 86% appear once; the ten largest clones hold approximately 2.4%. The specimen was PBMCs or T cells enriched from blood (not recorded which). All receptors come from a woman aged 45 to 65 who had recovered from COVID-19.

V gene TRBV2 combines with J gene TRBJ2-7; TRBD1 aligns across 10 bases. Germline V CDR1 and CDR2: SNHLY, FYNNEI. The CDR3 totals 15 residues. Trimming took 5 bases from V and 6 from J; bases not matched to a gene: 10. CDR3 sequence (DNA): TGTGCCAGCAGTACAACTGGGACAGGGGAGTCCGAGCAGTACTTC. This gives the protein CASSTTGTGESEQYF.

This chain connects TRBV19 to TRBJ2-3; 15 positions agree with TRBD2. The germline gives CDR1 LNHDA, CDR2 SQIVND (reference sequence). V lost 4 bases, J lost 6 bases, and 5 bases stayed unmatched. This CDR3 spans 16 amino acids. The CDR3 loop is CASSTGTSGGPDTQYF. The CDR3 region has the DNA TGTGCCAGTAGTACCGGGACTAGCGGGGGGCCGGATACGCAGTATTTT.

The chain couples TRBV5-5 to TRBJ2-7; TRBD2 matches 12 bases. Germline V CDR1 and CDR2: SGHKS, YYEKEE (reference sequence). The CDR3 is made up of 14 amino acids. V lost 5 bases, J lost 2 bases, and 2 bases stayed unmatched. The CDR3: CASRRLAGAYEQYF. The CDR3 nucleotides read TGTGCCAGCAGACGACTAGCGGGAGCCTACGAGCAGTACTTC.

A few counts support this clone. The chain joins TRBV7-9 to TRBJ1-2; 8 bases agree with TRBD1. The CDR3 consists of 13 residues. V lost 1 base and J lost 11; bases outside the gene matches: 6. Germline CDR1 SEHNR, CDR2 FQNEAQ (reference sequence). Here the CDR3 DNA reads TGTGCCAGCAGCTTAGGGACAGGGTCCCCGTACACCTTC. Translated, it gives CASSLGTGSPYTF.

This chain connects TRBV14 to TRBJ1-6, with no clear D. Trimming took off 5 bases at V and 6 bases at J, with 8 bases between the two ends. The germline CDR1 and CDR2 sequences are SGHDN and FVKESK. There are 13 residues in the CDR3. In DNA form, the CDR3 reads TGTGCCAGCAGCGCCGGGGTTAATTCACCCCTCCACTTT. Its protein product is CASSAGVNSPLHF.

The rearrangement joins TRBV7-8 to TRBJ2-5; 8 bases are shared with TRBD1. With 5 bases clipped from V and 3 bases from J, the junction kept 2 bases outside the gene matches. This CDR3 region has 13 residues. CDR1 and CDR2 from the germline V gene are SGHVS and FQNEAQ. The CDR3 DNA reads TGTGCCAGCAGCATGACAGGGGAAGAGACCCAGTACTTC. Translating gives CASSMTGEETQYF.

This chain uses TRBV9 with TRBJ2-1; 7 nucleotides line up with TRBD1. CDR1 SGDLS and CDR2 YYNGEE come from the germline V gene. The CDR3 runs 16 residues. The V gene end was trimmed by 4 bases and the J gene end by 10 bases; junction bases not matched to a gene: 17. The CDR3 loop is CASSPIGQVDKAEQFF. CDR3 sequence (DNA): TGTGCCAGCAGCCCGATAGGACAGGTGGATAAGGCAGAGCAGTTCTTC.

V usage is TRBV7-3 and J usage is TRBJ2-2; 7 bases map to TRBD2. V shed 2 bases and J 5 bases; nucleotides not matched to a gene: 5. Per germline, CDR1 SGHTA and CDR2 FQGTGA. The CDR3 spans 15 residues. The DNA for the CDR3 is TGTGCCAGCAGCTTAGGGGCAGCGGGAACCGGGGAGCTGTTTTTT. Translating gives CASSLGAAGTGELFF.

This clone has only one observation. The chain carries TRBV6-9 and TRBJ1-1; TRBD1 agrees at 7 bases. The V gene's germline CDR1 is MNHGY and CDR2 SVAAGI. The V gene end was trimmed by 1 base and the J gene end by 10 bases; junction bases not matched to a gene: 9. This CDR3 contains 14 residues. The CDR3 DNA reads as TGTGCCAGCAGTTATTTTAGCCCAGGGGGGCTAGCTTTCTTT. This gives the protein CASSYFSPGGLAFF.

The chain is built from TRBV30 and TRBJ2-3; 7 nucleotides agree with TRBD2. J gave up 5 bases and V 2 bases, and 7 bases lay outside the gene matches. CDR3 size: 14 residues. In germline, CDR1 is GTSNPN, CDR2 SVGIG (reference sequence). CDR3 sequence (DNA): TGTGCCTGGAGTTCCGGCGGGGGAAAAGATACGCAGTATTTT. This encodes CAWSSGGGKDTQYF.

The chain is built from TRBV5-1 and TRBJ1-2; D is unresolved. V was trimmed by 4 bases and J by 2 bases, leaving 15 bases between them. The CDR3 is 15 amino acids. Germline-derived CDR1 and CDR2 are SGHRS and YFSETQ. In nucleotides, the CDR3 is TGCGCCAGCAGCACCGGTTCGGCAGGCAACTATGGCTACACCTTC. It encodes CASSTGSAGNYGYTF.

V gene TRBV27 combines with J gene TRBJ2-3; D call uncertain. V dropped 6 bases and J dropped 2 bases, with 18 bases sitting between them. The germline gives CDR1 MNHEY, CDR2 SMNVEV (reference sequence). The CDR3 totals 16 residues. This chain's CDR3 is CASRRGVKVATDTQYF. The CDR3 nucleotides read TGTGCCAGCAGAAGAGGAGTCAAGGTTGCCACAGATACGCAGTATTTT.

CDR3 amino acids: CATSEPGQAYEQYF. In DNA form, the CDR3 reads TGTGCCACCAGTGAACCGGGACAGGCCTACGAGCAGTACTTC. The chain recombines TRBV24-1 with TRBJ2-7; 8 bases align to TRBD1. After removal of 4 bases from V and 2 bases from J, the junction contained 3 bases not matched to a gene. This CDR3 is 14 amino acids long. Germline lookup yields CDR1 KGHDR and CDR2 SFDVKD.

V usage is TRBV28 and J usage is TRBJ1-1, with TRBD1 identical over 7 bases. CDR1 is MDHEN and CDR2 is SYDVKM in the germline V gene. The V and J ends lost 8 bases and 10 bases, in that order; junction bases with no gene match: 7. The CDR3 has 11 residues. DNA for the CDR3: TGTGCCAGCGAAATAACAGGGGCAGCTTTCTTT. It specifies CASEITGAAFF.

The CDR3 coding sequence is TGTGCCAGCAGTTTTAAGCCCTTAGGGACAGGGGACCACGAGCAGTACTTC. It codes for CASSFKPLGTGDHEQYF. The chain employs TRBV28 and TRBJ2-7, with 10 bases fitting TRBD1. The V segment lost 3 bases and the J segment 5 bases; nucleotides outside the gene matches: 13. The CDR3 contains 17 residues. Germline V gene lookup returns CDR1 MDHEN and CDR2 SYDVKM.

The chain is built from TRBV5-5 and TRBJ2-7, with a weak D call TRBD2 (5 bases). From germline, CDR1 is SGHKS and CDR2 YYEKEE (reference sequence). The CDR3 has 14 amino acids. Trimming took 2 bases from V and 0 from J, leaving 9 bases between them. CDR3 in DNA: TGTGCCAGCAGCTTCTACGGGGTCTCCTACGAGCAGTACTTC. It yields the protein CASSFYGVSYEQYF.

J is TRBJ1-4 and V is TRBV21-1; TRBD1, the D gene given by the table, was not confirmed from the DNA. TRBV21-1 is flagged as a pseudogene. The CDR3 covers 15 residues. The CDR3 region is CASSSQAGQTEKLFF. The CDR3 DNA reads as TGTGCCAGCAGCAGCCAGGCGGGACAGACGGAAAAACTGTTTTTT.

This chain uses TRBV27 with TRBJ1-1, with TRBD1 identical over 11 bases. The CDR3 totals 15 residues. Germline V CDR1 and CDR2: MNHEY, SMNVEV (reference sequence). Germline trimming cut 2 bases from V and 5 bases from J; bases unmatched to any gene: 4. Here the CDR3 reads CASSLGTGGKTEAFF. The CDR3 DNA sequence: TGTGCCAGCAGTTTAGGGACAGGGGGTAAAACTGAAGCTTTCTTT.

V is TRBV5-1 and J is TRBJ1-1, with a weak D call TRBD1 (6 bases). The CDR3 has 15 amino acids. The germline V gene has CDR1 SGHRS and CDR2 YFSETQ. V was trimmed by 4 bases and J by 2 bases, leaving 15 bases between them. The CDR3 sequence: CASSVYTGLNTEAFF. CDR3 sequence (DNA): TGCGCCAGCAGCGTATATACAGGGCTCAACACTGAAGCTTTCTTT.

The chain employs TRBV4-2 and TRBJ2-7, with TRBD1 as a possible D gene (6 bases). Germline CDR1 is LGHNA and CDR2 is YNFKEQ. This CDR3 region has 16 residues. The germline V and J ends were trimmed by 4 bases and 0 bases, with 16 bases remaining between them. Here the CDR3 DNA reads TGTGCCAGCAGCCGAGAAGTACAGGGAAGCTCCTACGAGCAGTACTTC. Translating gives CASSREVQGSSYEQYF.

Here the CDR3 DNA reads TGTGCCAGCAGAATTCCACAGGGGACCGGGGAGCTGTTTTTT. Amino acid sequence: CASRIPQGTGELFF. This rearrangement joins TRBV28 to TRBJ2-2; 7 bases fit TRBD1. This CDR3 spans 14 amino acids. V trimming: 6 bases; J trimming: 5 bases; junction bases outside the gene matches: 6. CDR1 is MDHEN, CDR2 SYDVKM, per germline. The whole variable domain, remainder taken from reference TRBV28 and TRBJ2-2, is DVKVTQSSRYLVKRTGEKVFLECVQDMDHENMFWYRQDPGLGLRLIYFSYDVKMKEKGDIPEGYSVSREKKERFSLILESASTNQTSMYLCASRIPQGTGELFFGEGSRLTVL.

The chain combines TRBV28 with TRBJ1-2; D perhaps matches TRBD1 (5 bases). Trimming stripped 7 bases from V and 0 bases from J, with 12 bases between. There are 14 residues in the CDR3. CDR1 MDHEN and CDR2 SYDVKM come from the germline V gene. The CDR3, as DNA: TGTGCCAGCAAACTGACAGCTACTAACTATGGCTACACCTTC. Translation gives CASKLTATNYGYTF.

The chain uses TRBV2 and TRBJ2-1, with 7 bases that match TRBD2. V trimming: 6 bases; J trimming: 8 bases; junction bases outside the gene matches: 7. The CDR3 has 13 amino acids. Germline V gene data show CDR1 as SNHLY and CDR2 as FYNNEI. CDR3 nucleotide sequence: TGTGCCAGCAGGAGACAGCGGGGAGATGAGCAGTTCTTC. Its protein product is CASRRQRGDEQFF. Full variable domain (outside the CDR3, taken from reference TRBV2 and TRBJ2-1): EPEVTQTPSHQVTQMGQEVILRCVPISNHLYFYWYRQILGQKVEFLVSFYNNEISEKSEIFDDQFSVERPDGSNFTLKIRSTKLEDSAMYFCASRRQRGDEQFFGPGTRLTVL.

V usage is TRBV6-5 and J usage is TRBJ1-3; D not certain. Trimming shortened V by 0 bases and J by 8 bases, and 8 bases separated the two germline ends. Germline CDR1 is MNHEY and CDR2 is SVGAGI. This CDR3 has 13 residues. The chain's CDR3 is CASSYSKSDTIYF. The DNA of the CDR3 is TGTGCCAGCAGTTACTCGAAGAGTGACACCATATATTTT.

The chain has TRBV7-2 and TRBJ2-7; 8 nucleotides match TRBD1. The CDR3 extends over 16 amino acids. The J segment lost 1 base and the V segment lost 6 bases, leaving 11 bases of the junction unmatched. Germline V gene sequence: CDR1 SGHTA, CDR2 FQGNSA. CDR3 sequence reads: CASRKGPGTGSYEQYF. The CDR3 DNA sequence: TGTGCCAGCAGAAAAGGTCCCGGGACAGGTTCCTACGAGCAGTACTTC.

CDR3 region: CAWTPGRTYNEQFF. CDR3 in DNA: TGTGCCTGGACCCCCGGGAGGACCTACAATGAGCAGTTCTTC. V gene TRBV30 combines with J gene TRBJ2-1, with TRBD2 matching 7 bases. V was pared by 4 bases and J by 2 bases, with 5 bases of the junction left unmatched. This CDR3 spans 14 amino acids. Germline V gives CDR1 GTSNPN, CDR2 SVGIG (reference sequence).

V and J are TRBV2 and TRBJ1-5, with D maybe TRBD1 (6 bases). CDR3 size: 16 residues. Trimming cost V 4 bases and J 6 bases, with 19 bases left between them. Germline CDR1 reads SNHLY; CDR2 reads FYNNEI. The CDR3 DNA follows: TGTGCCAGCAGTGTTCAGGGCAGGGGATCGGGTCAGCCCCAGCATTTT. This gives the protein CASSVQGRGSGQPQHF.

The rearrangement uses TRBV28 and TRBJ2-7, with D maybe TRBD1 (5 bases). V lost 2 bases and J lost 1, with 9 bases in between. From germline, CDR1 is MDHEN and CDR2 SYDVKM. The CDR3 totals 14 residues. The CDR3 region is CASSLKGPSYEQYF. The CDR3 region has the DNA TGTGCCAGCAGTTTAAAGGGGCCATCCTACGAGCAGTACTTC.

The CDR3 DNA reads TGTGCCAGCAGCTTTGGACTAGCGGGGGTTGAGACCCAGTACTTC. Protein: CASSFGLAGVETQYF. The chain is built from TRBV7-8 and TRBJ2-5; 13 nucleotides line up with TRBD2. CDR3 size: 15 residues. Germline CDR1 is SGHVS and CDR2 is FQNEAQ. Trimming took 3 bases from V and 5 from J; bases not matched to a gene: 3.